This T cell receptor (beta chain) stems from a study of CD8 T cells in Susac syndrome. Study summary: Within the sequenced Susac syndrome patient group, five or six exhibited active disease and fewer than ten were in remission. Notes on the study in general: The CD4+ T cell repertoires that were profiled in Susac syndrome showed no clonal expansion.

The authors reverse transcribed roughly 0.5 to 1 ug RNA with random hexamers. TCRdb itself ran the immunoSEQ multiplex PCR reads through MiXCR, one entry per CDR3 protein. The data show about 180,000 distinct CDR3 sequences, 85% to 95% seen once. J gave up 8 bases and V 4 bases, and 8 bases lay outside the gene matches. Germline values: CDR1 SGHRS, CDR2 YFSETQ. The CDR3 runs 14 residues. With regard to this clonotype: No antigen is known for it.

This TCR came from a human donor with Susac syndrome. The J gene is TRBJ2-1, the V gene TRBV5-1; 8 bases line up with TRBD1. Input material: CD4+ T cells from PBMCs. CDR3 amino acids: CASSPAQGADEQFF. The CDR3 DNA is TGCGCCAGCAGCCCGGCCCAGGGGGCCGATGAGCAGTTCTTC.